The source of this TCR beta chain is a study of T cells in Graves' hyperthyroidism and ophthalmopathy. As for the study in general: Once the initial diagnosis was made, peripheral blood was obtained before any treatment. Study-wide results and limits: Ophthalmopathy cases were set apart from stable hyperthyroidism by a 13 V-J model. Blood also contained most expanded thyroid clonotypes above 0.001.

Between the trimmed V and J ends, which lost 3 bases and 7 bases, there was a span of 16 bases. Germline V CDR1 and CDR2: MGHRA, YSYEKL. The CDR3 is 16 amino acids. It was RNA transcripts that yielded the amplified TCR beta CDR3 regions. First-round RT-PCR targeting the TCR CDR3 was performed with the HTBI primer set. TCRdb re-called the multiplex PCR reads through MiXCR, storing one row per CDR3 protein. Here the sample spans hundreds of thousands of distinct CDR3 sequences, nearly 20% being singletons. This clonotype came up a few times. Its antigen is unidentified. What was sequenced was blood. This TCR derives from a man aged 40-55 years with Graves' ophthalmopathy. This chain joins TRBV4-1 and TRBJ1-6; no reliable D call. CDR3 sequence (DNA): TGCGCCAGCAGCCACCCCCTTCTACGGGGAAATTCACCCCTCCACTTT. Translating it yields CASSHPLLRGNSPLHF.